A single sample gave rise to the 15 T cell receptor beta chains below, sequenced in a study of response to subunit inactivated influenza vaccine. TCRdb passed the RT-PCR reads through MiXCR, listing each CDR3 protein once. The profile shows roughly 520,000 distinct CDR3 sequences, about 25% of them singletons. Sequences were derived from CD4+ T cells sorted from PBMCs, sampled 5 to 6 days after vaccination. These receptors all come from a man aged 50-59 years who received an inactivated influenza vaccine.

This clonotype was observed a few times. This chain joins TRBV6-1 and TRBJ2-1; TRBD2 agrees at 9 bases. This CDR3 region has 16 residues. Germline trimming cut 6 bases from V and 4 bases from J; bases unmatched to any gene: 10. Germline CDR1 reads MNHNS; CDR2 reads SASEGT. This CDR3 reads CASSLKGGGVYNEQFF. DNA for the CDR3: TGTGCCAGCAGCCTAAAGGGCGGGGGGGTTTACAATGAGCAGTTCTTC.

This clonotype has more than one count but fewer than ten. V usage is TRBV10-3 and J usage is TRBJ2-5; D might be TRBD1 (6 bases). Germline V gene lookup returns CDR1 ENHRY and CDR2 SYGVKD. This CDR3 region has 11 residues. Trimming left V 10 bases short and J 5 bases short, with 11 bases between. CDR3 DNA sequence: TGTGCCACCAGGGGTGGGGAGACCCAGTACTTC. This codes for CATRGGETQYF.

This clonotype was recorded a few times. This sequence joins TRBV25-1 and TRBJ1-3; possibly TRBD1 for D (6 bases). The CDR3 is made up of 15 amino acids. The V end lost 5 bases, the J end lost 0 bases, and 11 bases lay between the germline ends. The germline V gene has CDR1 MGHDK and CDR2 SYGVNS. The CDR3 bases are TGTGCCAGCAGTCCACAGGGCCACTCTGGAAACACCATATATTTT. As protein: CASSPQGHSGNTIYF.

DNA for the CDR3: TGTGCCACCAGTGATGCCGGGAGGACTGAAGCTTTCTTT. Protein sequence: CATSDAGRTEAFF. This sequence joins TRBV24-1 and TRBJ1-1; no clear D. CDR3 length equals 13 residues. Germline CDR1 and CDR2: KGHDR and SFDVKD. The V and J ends lost 3 bases and 5 bases respectively, with 9 bases between them.

V gene TRBV20-1 combines with J gene TRBJ2-3, with D tentatively TRBD1 or TRBD2 (5 bases each). Trimming took off 5 bases at V and 2 bases at J, with 14 bases between the two ends. The germline gives CDR1 DFQATT, CDR2 SNEGSKA (reference sequence). This CDR3 is built from 14 residues. The CDR3 bases are TGCAGTGCTCTATCGGGGACGTTCACAGATACGCAGTATTTT. Its protein is CSALSGTFTDTQYF.

This clonotype has a count of ten or more. In DNA, the CDR3 is TGTGCCAGCAGAGATGACAGGGGGAGGTCAAACACTGAAGCTTTCTTT. Translating gives CASRDDRGRSNTEAFF. The rearrangement joins TRBV28 to TRBJ1-1; the match to TRBD1 covers 9 bases. The CDR3 extends over 16 amino acids. Germline CDR1 and CDR2: MDHEN and SYDVKM. V dropped 6 bases and J dropped 2; count of bases not matched to a gene: 10. The full variable domain, in which reference TRBV28 and TRBJ1-1 provide the parts outside the CDR3, is DVKVTQSSRYLVKRTGEKVFLECVQDMDHENMFWYRQDPGLGLRLIYFSYDVKMKEKGDIPEGYSVSREKKERFSLILESASTNQTSMYLCASRDDRGRSNTEAFFGQGTRLTVV.

The chain recombines TRBV11-3 with TRBJ2-1; 11 bases map to TRBD1. The V gene end was trimmed by 5 bases and the J gene end by 4 bases; junction bases not matched to a gene: 4. The CDR3 is 15 amino acids. Looked up from germline, CDR1 is SGHNT and CDR2 is YENEEA. Written as DNA, the CDR3 is TGTGCCAGCAGCACCCGGGACAGGGGGTACAATGAGCAGTTCTTC. This sequence encodes CASSTRDRGYNEQFF.

The chain combines TRBV10-3 with TRBJ2-6; D not resolved. This CDR3 has 13 amino acids. V was shortened by 10 bases and J by 2 bases, with 9 bases between the two germline ends. Looked up from germline, CDR1 is ENHRY and CDR2 is SYGVKD. CDR3 DNA: TGTGCCACCCTAAGACCTGGGGCCAACGTCCTGACTTTC. Protein sequence: CATLRPGANVLTF.

This chain links TRBV4-3 with TRBJ2-7, with D perhaps matching TRBD2 (5 bases). There are 16 residues in the CDR3. The germline V gene encodes CDR1 LGHNA and CDR2 YSLEER. Trimming stripped 3 bases from V and 1 base from J, with 16 bases between. The CDR3 loop is CASSQDFLGNSYEQYF. DNA of the CDR3: TGCGCCAGCAGCCAGGACTTTTTGGGGAATTCCTACGAGCAGTACTTC.

This clonotype was recorded a few times. The chain recombines TRBV7-9 with TRBJ2-1, with unresolved D. The CDR3 has 15 amino acids. Germline V lookup: CDR1 SEHNR, CDR2 FQNEAQ (reference sequence). The V end lost 1 base, the J end lost 7 bases, and 14 bases lay between the germline ends. DNA for the CDR3: TGTGCCAGCAGCTTAGGAGTCACTGCTAGGAATGAGCAGTTCTTC. This sequence encodes CASSLGVTARNEQFF. Complete variable domain (other parts from reference TRBV7-9 and TRBJ2-1): DTGVSQNPRHKITKRGQNVTFRCDPISEHNRLYWYRQTLGQGPEFLTYFQNEAQLEKSRLLSDRFSAERPKGSFSTLEIQRTEQGDSAMYLCASSLGVTARNEQFFGPGTRLTVL.

The chain employs TRBV7-9 and TRBJ2-7; TRBD1 aligns across 11 bases. In germline, CDR1 is SEHNR, CDR2 FQNEAQ (reference sequence). The CDR3 is 16 residues long. The J segment lost 4 bases and the V segment lost 5 bases, leaving 10 bases of the junction unmatched. The CDR3 nucleotides are TGTGCCAGCAGCCTTCGTCCCGGGACAGGGGGGTACGAGCAGTACTTC. Encoded protein: CASSLRPGTGGYEQYF.

This chain joins TRBV12-3 or TRBV12-4 and TRBJ2-1; D ambiguous. This CDR3 has 16 residues. Trimming took off 2 bases at V and 0 bases at J, with 11 bases between the two ends. The CDR3 region has the DNA TGTGCCAGCAGTTTATTACGCCCCAGCTCCTACAATGAGCAGTTCTTC. Translating it yields CASSLLRPSSYNEQFF.

This clonotype was recorded a few times. The chain joins TRBV5-1 to TRBJ1-2, with TRBD1 as a possible D gene (6 bases). Between the trimmed V and J ends, which lost 4 bases and 3 bases, there was a span of 16 bases. The germline CDR1 and CDR2 sequences are SGHRS and YFSETQ. This CDR3 region has 15 residues. CDR3 sequence: CASSGFAGGDYGYTF. Here the CDR3 DNA reads TGCGCCAGCAGCGGATTCGCGGGGGGCGACTATGGCTACACCTTC. The full variable domain, its missing parts supplied by reference TRBV5-1 and TRBJ1-2, is KAGVTQTPRYLIKTRGQQVTLSCSPISGHRSVSWYQQTPGQGLQFLFEYFSETQRNKGNFPGRFSGRQFSNSRSEMNVSTLELGDSALYLCASSGFAGGDYGYTFGSGTRLTVV.

This rearrangement joins TRBV7-2 to TRBJ2-1, with TRBD2 identical over 9 bases. Germline CDR1 SGHTA, CDR2 FQGNSA. The junction had 6 bases not matched to a gene; V was cut back by 5 bases and J by 4 bases. The CDR3 runs to 15 residues. The CDR3 DNA sequence: TGTGCCAGCAGCAGGATAGCGGGGGAATACAATGAGCAGTTCTTC. This sequence encodes CASSRIAGEYNEQFF. The full variable domain, with the rest looked up from reference TRBV7-2 and TRBJ2-1, is GAGVSQSPSNKVTEKGKDVELRCDPISGHTALYWYRQSLGQGLEFLIYFQGNSAPDKSGLPSDRFSAERTGGSVSTLTIQRTQQEDSAVYLCASSRIAGEYNEQFFGPGTRLTVL.

V is TRBV20-1 and J is TRBJ2-3, with unresolved D. V shed 4 bases and J shed 5 bases, with 16 bases lying between them. This CDR3 region has 14 residues. From germline, CDR1 is DFQATT and CDR2 SNEGSKA (reference sequence). The DNA of the CDR3 is TGCAGTGCTATAGGAACAAGCCAGGTAGATACGCAGTATTTT. It yields the protein CSAIGTSQVDTQYF.